This T cell receptor beta chain was sequenced during a study of blood T cell repertoires in COVID-19 (dated by TCRdb to the early 2020s). Context from the whole study: The collaborator samples originated in the United States, Italy and Spain and spanned the acute and convalescent phases of COVID-19. Samples came from the ongoing ImmuneRACE study (first 160 participants) plus 1,254 subjects from 6 global collaborators. The sample metadata nearly always contained a de-identified subject ID, COVID-19 status, age in years and sex. The material from the prospective study consisted of cDNA or gDNA derived from T cells, B-cell-depleted T cells, or PBMCs. The dataset comprised deeply sampled blood TCRbeta repertoires from subjects exposed to, actively infected with, or recovered from COVID-19. Where available, HLA class I and class II types were taken from metadata supplied by the sample provider and were not determined by assay-based typing. The repertoires were released in a freely available public database intended as a resource for research on the immune response to SARS-CoV-2.

The immunoSEQ Assay, a bias-controlled multiplex PCR, was used to amplify TCRbeta CDR3 regions from genomic DNA. The paper's data handling went like this. Nucleated cell counts per sample were estimated from amplification of reference gene primers within the assay. To quantify the absolute abundance of each unique TCRbeta CDR3 rearrangement, sequence reads were collapsed and filtered. For each sample, productive Simpson clonality was calculated as the square root of Simpson's diversity index across productive rearrangements. TCRdb mirrors the immuneACCESS table, restricted to in-frame sequences. Some clones are absent from its copies; in checked studies, under half trace to an unresolved V gene, and the reason for the others is unknown. The DNA gave D and trimming, while V, J and clone size come from that table. This sample has roughly 250,000 clones in its table, and over 75% of those were observed once. The ten largest clones represent over 2% of the sample.

Participants in the prospective study were enrolled through a virtual design, were aged about 18 to 100 years, and lived in 20 to 30 United States geographic areas. In the prospective study, cohorts were assigned on the basis of participant-reported clinical history obtained from a screening survey and a study questionnaire. ImmuneRACE Cohort 3 recovered participants were defined by two consecutive negative NP/OP PCR tests, healthcare professional clearance, or symptom resolution. Each participant in the prospective study had whole blood, serum and a nasopharyngeal or oropharyngeal swab collected by mobile phlebotomists. Prospective study participants could optionally give additional blood draws and questionnaires over a roughly two-month period. Before DNA extraction, blood samples from the prospective study were shipped at room temperature or frozen. On this clone: What antigen it recognizes has not been identified. One base away there is no much larger clone; base qualities are not given.

Findings and caveats that apply to the study as a whole: The quantity of clinical and demographic metadata differed by source and by participant and was supplied without curation.

Sequenced material: PBMCs or T cells enriched from blood (not recorded which). This receptor was identified in a woman under 30 who had recovered from COVID-19.

Here the CDR3 is given as CASSLTVFGEQYF. The DNA sequence reads TGTGCCAGCAGCTTAACGGTCTTCGGGGAGCAGTACTTC. The V and J genes are TRBV7-3 and TRBJ2-7; the D gene remains uncertain. The CDR3 runs 13 residues from the cysteine to the phenylalanine. CDR3 DNA is the only sequence kept; it has 39 bases, read in frame from the first base. The germline V gene gives CDR1 as SGHTA and CDR2 as FQGTGA. The V and J ends are trimmed by 0 bases and 7 bases, leaving 10 bases between them.